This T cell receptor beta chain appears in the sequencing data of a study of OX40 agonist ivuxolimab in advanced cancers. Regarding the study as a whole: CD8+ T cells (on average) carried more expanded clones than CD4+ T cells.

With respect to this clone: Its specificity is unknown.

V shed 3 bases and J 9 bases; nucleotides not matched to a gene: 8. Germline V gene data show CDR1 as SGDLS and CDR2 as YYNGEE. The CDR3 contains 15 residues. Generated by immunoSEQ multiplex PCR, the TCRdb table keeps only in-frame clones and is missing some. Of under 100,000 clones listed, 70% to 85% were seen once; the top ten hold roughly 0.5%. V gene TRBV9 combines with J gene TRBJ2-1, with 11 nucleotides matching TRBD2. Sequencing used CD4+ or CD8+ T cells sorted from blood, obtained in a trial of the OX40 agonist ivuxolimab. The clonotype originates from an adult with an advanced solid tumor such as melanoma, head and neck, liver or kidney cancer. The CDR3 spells CASSALAGGTGEQFF. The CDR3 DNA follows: TGTGCCAGCAGCGCCTTAGCGGGAGGGACGGGTGAGCAGTTCTTC.